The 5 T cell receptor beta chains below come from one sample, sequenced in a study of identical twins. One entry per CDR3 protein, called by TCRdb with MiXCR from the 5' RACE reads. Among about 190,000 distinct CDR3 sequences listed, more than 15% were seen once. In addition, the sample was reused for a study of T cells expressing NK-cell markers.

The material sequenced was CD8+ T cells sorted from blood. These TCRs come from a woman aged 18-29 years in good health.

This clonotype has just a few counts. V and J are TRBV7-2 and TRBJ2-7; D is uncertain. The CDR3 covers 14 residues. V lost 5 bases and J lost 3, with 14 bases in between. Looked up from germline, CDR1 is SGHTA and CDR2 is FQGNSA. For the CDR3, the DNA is TGTGCCAGCAGCCAACCATCTAACTTCTACGAGCAGTACTTC. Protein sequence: CASSQPSNFYEQYF.

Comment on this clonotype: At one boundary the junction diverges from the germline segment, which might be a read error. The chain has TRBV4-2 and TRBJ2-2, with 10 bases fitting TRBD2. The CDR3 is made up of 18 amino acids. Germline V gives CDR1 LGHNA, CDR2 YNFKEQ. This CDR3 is CASNQLIAGGPNTGELFF. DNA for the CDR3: TGTGCCAGCAACCAATTGATAGCGGGGGGCCCTAACACCGGGGAGCTGTTTTTT.

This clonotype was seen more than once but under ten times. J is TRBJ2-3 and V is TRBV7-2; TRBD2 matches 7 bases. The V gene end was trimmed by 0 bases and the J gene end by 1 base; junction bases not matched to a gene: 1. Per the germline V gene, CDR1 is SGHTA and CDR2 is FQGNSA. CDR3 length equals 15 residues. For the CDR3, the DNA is TGTGCCAGCAGCTTAGCGGCGGGAGGCACAGATACGCAGTATTTT. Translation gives CASSLAAGGTDTQYF.

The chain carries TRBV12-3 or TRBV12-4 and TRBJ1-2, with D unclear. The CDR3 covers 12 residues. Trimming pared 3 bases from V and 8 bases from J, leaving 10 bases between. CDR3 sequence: CASSLVQRGYTF. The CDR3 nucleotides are TGTGCCAGCAGTTTGGTGCAGAGAGGCTACACCTTC.

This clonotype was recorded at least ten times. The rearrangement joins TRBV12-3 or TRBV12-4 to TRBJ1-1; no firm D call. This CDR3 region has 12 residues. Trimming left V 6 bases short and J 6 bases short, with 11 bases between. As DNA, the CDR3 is TGTGCCAGCAGCATCGGTGGAGCTGAAGCTTTCTTT. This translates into CASSIGGAEAFF.